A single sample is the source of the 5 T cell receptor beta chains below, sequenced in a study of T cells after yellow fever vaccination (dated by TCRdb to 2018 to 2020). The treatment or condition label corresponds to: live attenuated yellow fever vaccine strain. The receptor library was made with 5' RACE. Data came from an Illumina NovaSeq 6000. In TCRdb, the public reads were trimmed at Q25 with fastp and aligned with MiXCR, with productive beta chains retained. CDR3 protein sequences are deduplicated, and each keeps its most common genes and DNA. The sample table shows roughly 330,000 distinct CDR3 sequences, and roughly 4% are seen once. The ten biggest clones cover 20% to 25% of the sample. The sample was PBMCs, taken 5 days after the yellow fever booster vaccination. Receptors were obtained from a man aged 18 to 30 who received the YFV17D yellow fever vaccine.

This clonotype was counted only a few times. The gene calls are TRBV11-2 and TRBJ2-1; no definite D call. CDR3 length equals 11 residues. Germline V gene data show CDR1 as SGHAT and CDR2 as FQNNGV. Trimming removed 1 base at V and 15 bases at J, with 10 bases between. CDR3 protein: CASSLVLGTFF. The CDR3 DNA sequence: TGTGCCAGCAGCTTAGTCCTTGGAACGTTCTTC.

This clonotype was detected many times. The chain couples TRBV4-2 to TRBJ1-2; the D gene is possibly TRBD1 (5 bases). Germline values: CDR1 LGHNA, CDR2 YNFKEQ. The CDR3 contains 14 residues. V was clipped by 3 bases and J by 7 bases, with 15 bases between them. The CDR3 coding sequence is TGTGCCAGCAGCCAGCAGGGAGAGGCTTCTGGCTACACCTTC. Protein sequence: CASSQQGEASGYTF.

As DNA, the CDR3 is TGTGCCAGCAGTCACAGGGACTCTGGCTACACCTTC. It yields the protein CASSHRDSGYTF. V and J are TRBV6-2 or TRBV6-3 and TRBJ1-2; TRBD1 might be the D (6 bases). This CDR3 region has 12 residues. Trimming stripped 5 bases from V and 7 bases from J, with 11 bases between. The V gene's germline CDR1 is MNHEY and CDR2 SVGEGT.

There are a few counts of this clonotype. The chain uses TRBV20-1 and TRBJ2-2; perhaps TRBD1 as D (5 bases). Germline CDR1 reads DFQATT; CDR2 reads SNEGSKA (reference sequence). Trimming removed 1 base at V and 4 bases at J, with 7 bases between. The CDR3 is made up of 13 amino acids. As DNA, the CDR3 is TGCAGTGCTAGAGGCAGGGCCACCGGGGAGCTGTTTTTT. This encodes CSARGRATGELFF.

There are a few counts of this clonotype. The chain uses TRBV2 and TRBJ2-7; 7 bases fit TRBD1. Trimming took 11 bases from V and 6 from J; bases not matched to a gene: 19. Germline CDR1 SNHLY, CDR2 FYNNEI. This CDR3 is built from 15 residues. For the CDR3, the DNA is TGTGCCGGAAAACAGGGGCCTCATAAAGGTGGCGAGCAGTACTTC. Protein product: CAGKQGPHKGGEQYF.